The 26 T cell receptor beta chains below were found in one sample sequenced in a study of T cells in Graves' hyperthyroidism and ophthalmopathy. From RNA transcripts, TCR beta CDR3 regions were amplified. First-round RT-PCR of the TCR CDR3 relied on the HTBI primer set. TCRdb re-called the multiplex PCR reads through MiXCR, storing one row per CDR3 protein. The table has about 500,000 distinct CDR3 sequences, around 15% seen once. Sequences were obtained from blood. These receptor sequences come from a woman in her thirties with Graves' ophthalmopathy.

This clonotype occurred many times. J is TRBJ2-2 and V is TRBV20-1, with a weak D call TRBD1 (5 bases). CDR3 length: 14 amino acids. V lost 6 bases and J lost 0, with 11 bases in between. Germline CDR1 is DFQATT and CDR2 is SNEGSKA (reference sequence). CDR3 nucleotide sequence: TGCAGTGCATCGACAGTGGCGAACACCGGGGAGCTGTTTTTT. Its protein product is CSASTVANTGELFF.

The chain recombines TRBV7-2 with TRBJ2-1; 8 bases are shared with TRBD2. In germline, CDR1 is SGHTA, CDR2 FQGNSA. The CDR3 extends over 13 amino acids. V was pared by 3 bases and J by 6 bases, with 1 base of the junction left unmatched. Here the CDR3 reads CASSFTSGNEQFF. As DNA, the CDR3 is TGTGCCAGCAGCTTTACTAGCGGCAATGAGCAGTTCTTC.

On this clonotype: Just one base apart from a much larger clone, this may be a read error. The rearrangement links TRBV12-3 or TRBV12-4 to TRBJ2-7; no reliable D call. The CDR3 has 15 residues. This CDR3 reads CASSFEVSVSYERYF. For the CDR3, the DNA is TGTGCCAGCAGTTTTGAGGTTTCAGTATCCTACGAGCGGTACTTC.

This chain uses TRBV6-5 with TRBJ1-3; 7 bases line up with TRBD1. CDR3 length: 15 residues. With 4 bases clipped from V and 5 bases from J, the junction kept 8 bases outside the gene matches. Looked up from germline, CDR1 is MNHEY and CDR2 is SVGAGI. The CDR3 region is CASSSVGTARNTIYF. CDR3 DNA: TGTGCCAGCAGTTCAGTCGGGACAGCAAGAAACACCATATATTTT.

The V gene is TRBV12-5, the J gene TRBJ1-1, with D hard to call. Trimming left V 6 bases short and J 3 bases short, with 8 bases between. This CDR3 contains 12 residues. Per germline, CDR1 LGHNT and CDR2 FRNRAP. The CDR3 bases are TGTGCTAGTGGGAGGGAAGACACTGAAGCTTTCTTT. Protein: CASGREDTEAFF.

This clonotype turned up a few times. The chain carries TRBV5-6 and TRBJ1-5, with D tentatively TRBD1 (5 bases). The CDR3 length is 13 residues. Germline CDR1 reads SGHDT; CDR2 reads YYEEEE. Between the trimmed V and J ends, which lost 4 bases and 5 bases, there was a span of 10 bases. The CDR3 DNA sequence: TGTGCCAGCAGCCTGGGACTTTATCAGCCCCAGCATTTT. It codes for CASSLGLYQPQHF.

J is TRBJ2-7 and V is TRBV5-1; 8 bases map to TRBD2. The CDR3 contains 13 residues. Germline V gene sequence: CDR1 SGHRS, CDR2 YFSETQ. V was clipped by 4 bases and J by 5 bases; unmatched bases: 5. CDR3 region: CASSQIAGNEQYF. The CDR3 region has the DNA TGCGCCAGCAGCCAGATAGCGGGAAACGAGCAGTACTTC.

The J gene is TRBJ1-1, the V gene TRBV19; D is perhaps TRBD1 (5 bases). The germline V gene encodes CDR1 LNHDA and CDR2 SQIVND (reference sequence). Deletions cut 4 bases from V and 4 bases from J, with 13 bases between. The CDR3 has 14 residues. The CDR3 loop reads CASSTSGGSTEAFF. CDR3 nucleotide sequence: TGTGCCAGTAGTACCTCCGGGGGTTCCACTGAAGCTTTCTTT.

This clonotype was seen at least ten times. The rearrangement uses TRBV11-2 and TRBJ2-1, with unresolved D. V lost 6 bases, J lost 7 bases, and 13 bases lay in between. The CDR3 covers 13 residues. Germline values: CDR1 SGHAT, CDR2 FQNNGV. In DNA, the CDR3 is TGTGCCAGCAGGGCCCCCGGCGGTAATGAGCAGTTCTTC. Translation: CASRAPGGNEQFF.

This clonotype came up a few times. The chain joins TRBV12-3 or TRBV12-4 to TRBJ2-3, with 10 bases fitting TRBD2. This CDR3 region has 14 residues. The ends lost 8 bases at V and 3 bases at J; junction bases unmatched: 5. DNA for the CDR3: TGTGCCAGCCAACTAGCGGGGCGAACAGATACGCAGTATTTT. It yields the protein CASQLAGRTDTQYF.

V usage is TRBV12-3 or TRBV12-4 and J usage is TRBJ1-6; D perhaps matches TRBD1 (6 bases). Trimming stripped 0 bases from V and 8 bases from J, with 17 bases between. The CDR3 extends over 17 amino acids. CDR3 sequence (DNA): TGTGCCAGCAGTTTAGCGCACAGGGTCGAAGGGGATTCACCCCTCCACTTT. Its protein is CASSLAHRVEGDSPLHF.

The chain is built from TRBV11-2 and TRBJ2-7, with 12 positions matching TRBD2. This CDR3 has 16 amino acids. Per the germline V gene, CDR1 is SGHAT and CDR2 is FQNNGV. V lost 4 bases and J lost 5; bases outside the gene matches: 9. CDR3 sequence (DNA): TGTGCCAGCAGCTCCTCTGGACTAGCGGGACTCGACGAGCAGTACTTC. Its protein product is CASSSSGLAGLDEQYF. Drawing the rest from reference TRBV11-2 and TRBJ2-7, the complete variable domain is EAGVAQSPRYKIIEKRQSVAFWCNPISGHATLYWYQQILGQGPKLLIQFQNNGVVDDSQLPKDRFSAERLKGVDSTLKIQPAKLEDSAVYLCASSSSGLAGLDEQYFGPGTRLTVT.

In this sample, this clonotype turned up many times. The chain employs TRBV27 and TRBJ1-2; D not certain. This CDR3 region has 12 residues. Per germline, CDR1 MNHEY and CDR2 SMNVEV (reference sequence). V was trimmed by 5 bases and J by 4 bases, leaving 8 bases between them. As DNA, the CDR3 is TGTGCCAGCAGTATGTTGGGCTATGGCTACACCTTC. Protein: CASSMLGYGYTF.

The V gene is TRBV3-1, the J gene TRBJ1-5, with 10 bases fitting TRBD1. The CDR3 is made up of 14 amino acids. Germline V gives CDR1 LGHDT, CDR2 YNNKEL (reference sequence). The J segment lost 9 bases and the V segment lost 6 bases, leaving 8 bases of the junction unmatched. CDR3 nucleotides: TGTGCCAGCAGTCTCGGGACAGGGGTTCGGCCCCAGCATTTT. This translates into CASSLGTGVRPQHF.

The CDR3 loop reads CASKQTGGSNQPQHF. The CDR3 DNA reads as TGTGCCAGCAAACAGACAGGGGGGAGCAATCAGCCCCAGCATTTT. The V gene is TRBV7-2, the J gene TRBJ1-5; 9 bases line up with TRBD1. V lost 7 bases to trimming and J lost 1 base; unmatched junction nucleotides: 5. CDR3 size: 15 residues. Germline CDR1 reads SGHTA; CDR2 reads FQGNSA.

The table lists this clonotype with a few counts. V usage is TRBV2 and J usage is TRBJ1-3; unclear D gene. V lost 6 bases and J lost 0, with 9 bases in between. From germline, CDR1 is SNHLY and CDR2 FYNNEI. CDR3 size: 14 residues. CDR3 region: CASRVSLSGNTIYF. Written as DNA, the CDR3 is TGTGCCAGCAGAGTCAGCCTCTCTGGAAACACCATATATTTT.

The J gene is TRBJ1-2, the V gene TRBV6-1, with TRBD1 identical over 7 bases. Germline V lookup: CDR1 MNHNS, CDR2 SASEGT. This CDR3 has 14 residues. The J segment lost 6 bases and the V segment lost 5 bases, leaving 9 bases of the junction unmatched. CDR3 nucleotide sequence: TGTGCCAGCAGTTACAATGGCAGGGGGAATGGCTACACCTTC. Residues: CASSYNGRGNGYTF.

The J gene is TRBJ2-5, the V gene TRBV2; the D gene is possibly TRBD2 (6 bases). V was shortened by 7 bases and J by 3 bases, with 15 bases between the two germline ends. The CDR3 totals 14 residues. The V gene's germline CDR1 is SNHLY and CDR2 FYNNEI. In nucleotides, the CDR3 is TGTGCCAGCAACCCCCTGACGGGAGAAGAGACCCAGTACTTC. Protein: CASNPLTGEETQYF.

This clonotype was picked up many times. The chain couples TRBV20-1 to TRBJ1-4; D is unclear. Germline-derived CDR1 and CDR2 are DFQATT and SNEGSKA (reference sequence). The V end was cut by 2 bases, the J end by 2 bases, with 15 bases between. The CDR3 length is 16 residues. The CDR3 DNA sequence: TGCAGTGCTAGACCGATTTCCAGTGGGACTAATGAAAAACTGTTTTTT. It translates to CSARPISSGTNEKLFF.

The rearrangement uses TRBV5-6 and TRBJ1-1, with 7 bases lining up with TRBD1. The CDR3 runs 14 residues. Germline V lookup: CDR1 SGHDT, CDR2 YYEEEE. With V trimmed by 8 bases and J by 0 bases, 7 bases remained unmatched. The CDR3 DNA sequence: TGTGCCAGTTGGACAGGTCTCATGAACACTGAAGCTTTCTTT. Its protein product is CASWTGLMNTEAFF. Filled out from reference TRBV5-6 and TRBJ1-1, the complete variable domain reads DAGVTQSPTHLIKTRGQQVTLRCSPKSGHDTVSWYQQALGQGPQFIFQYYEEEERQRGNFPDRFSGHQFPNYSSELNVNALLLGDSALYLCASWTGLMNTEAFFGQGTRLTVV.

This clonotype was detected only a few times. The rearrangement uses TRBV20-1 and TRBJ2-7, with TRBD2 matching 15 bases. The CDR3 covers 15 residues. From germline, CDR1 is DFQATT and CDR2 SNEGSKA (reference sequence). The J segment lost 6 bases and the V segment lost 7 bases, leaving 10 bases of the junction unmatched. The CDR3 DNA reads TGCAGTGAGGGGGGACTAGCGGGAGGTGGTTCCGAGCAGTACTTC. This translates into CSEGGLAGGGSEQYF.

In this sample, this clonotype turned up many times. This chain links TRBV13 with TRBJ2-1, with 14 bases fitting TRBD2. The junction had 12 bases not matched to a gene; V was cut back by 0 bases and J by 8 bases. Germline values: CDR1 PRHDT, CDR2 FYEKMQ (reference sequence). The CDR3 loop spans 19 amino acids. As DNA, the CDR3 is TGTGCCAGCAGCTTAGGCCTAGGACAGGGACTAGCGGGAGCCCATGAGCAGTTCTTC. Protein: CASSLGLGQGLAGAHEQFF.

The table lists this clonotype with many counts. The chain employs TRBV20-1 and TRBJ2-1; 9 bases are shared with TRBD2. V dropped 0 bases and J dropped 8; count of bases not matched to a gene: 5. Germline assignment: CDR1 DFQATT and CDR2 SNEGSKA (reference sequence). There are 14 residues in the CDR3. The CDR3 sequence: CSARELAGRDEQFF. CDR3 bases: TGCAGTGCTAGAGAGCTAGCGGGAAGGGATGAGCAGTTCTTC.

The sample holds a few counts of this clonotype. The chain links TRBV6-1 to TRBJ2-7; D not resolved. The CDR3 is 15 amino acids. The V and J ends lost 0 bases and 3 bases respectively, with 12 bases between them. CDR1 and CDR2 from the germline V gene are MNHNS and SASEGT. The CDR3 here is CASSEALVRLYEQYF. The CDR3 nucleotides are TGTGCCAGCAGTGAAGCCCTAGTGAGGCTCTACGAGCAGTACTTC.

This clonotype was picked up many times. CDR3 sequence reads: CAWTPALYGYTF. In DNA form, the CDR3 reads TGTGCCTGGACCCCAGCACTCTATGGCTACACCTTC. The chain employs TRBV30 and TRBJ1-2; no firm D call. The CDR3 has 12 amino acids. Germline loops: CDR1 GTSNPN, CDR2 SVGIG (reference sequence). Trimming removed 4 bases from V and 4 bases from J, with 10 bases in between.

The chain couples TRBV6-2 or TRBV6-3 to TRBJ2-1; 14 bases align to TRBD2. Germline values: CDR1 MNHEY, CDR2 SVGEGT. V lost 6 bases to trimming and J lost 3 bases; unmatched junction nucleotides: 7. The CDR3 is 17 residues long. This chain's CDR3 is CASSNLGTSGGYNEQFF. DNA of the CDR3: TGTGCCAGCAGCAACCTTGGGACTAGCGGGGGCTACAATGAGCAGTTCTTC.